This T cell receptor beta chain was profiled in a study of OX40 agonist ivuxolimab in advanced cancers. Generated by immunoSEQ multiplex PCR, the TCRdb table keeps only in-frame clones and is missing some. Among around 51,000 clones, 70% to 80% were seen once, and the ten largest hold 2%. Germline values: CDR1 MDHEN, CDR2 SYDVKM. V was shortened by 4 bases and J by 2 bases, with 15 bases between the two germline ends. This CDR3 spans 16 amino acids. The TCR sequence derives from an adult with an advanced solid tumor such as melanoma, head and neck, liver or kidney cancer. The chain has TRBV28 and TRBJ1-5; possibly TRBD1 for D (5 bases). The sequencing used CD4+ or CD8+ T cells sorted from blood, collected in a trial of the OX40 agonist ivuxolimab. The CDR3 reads CASSSRDGFGNQPQHF. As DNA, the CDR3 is TGTGCCAGCAGTTCCCGGGACGGTTTTGGCAATCAGCCCCAGCATTTT.